These 23 T cell receptor beta chains share one sample of origin, sequenced in a study of T cells in Graves' hyperthyroidism and ophthalmopathy (dated 2019 in TCRdb). The library was prepared using multiplex PCR. Reads for this sample came from an Illumina HiSeq 2000. Amplification of TCR beta CDR3 regions was carried out from RNA transcripts. The first round of RT-PCR for the TCR CDR3 was performed with the HTBI primer set and the Qiagen OneStep RT-PCR kit. The public sequencing data were trimmed at Q25 with fastp and processed into clonotypes with MiXCR by TCRdb, which kept only in-frame beta chains. Each record represents a unique CDR3 protein, reported with the most common genes and DNA among its rows. The sample table shows around 450,000 distinct CDR3 sequences, and around a sixth are seen once. 13% to 15% of the sample is held by the ten biggest clonotypes. The sequencing sample was made of blood. The origin of the receptors is a young woman with Graves' hyperthyroidism.

This clonotype was seen a few times. The CDR3 sequence: CSAPRGGAGNTIYF. CDR3 in DNA: TGCAGTGCTCCCCGGGGAGGGGCAGGAAACACCATATATTTT. The rearrangement joins TRBV20-1 to TRBJ1-3; TRBD1 is a possible D gene (5 bases). CDR1 and CDR2 (germline): DFQATT, SNEGSKA (reference sequence). Between the trimmed V and J ends, which lost 5 bases and 4 bases, there was a span of 15 bases. This CDR3 spans 14 amino acids.

This clonotype was seen at least ten times. The V and J genes are TRBV13 and TRBJ2-7; D perhaps matches TRBD1 (6 bases). V shed 7 bases and J shed 1 base, with 14 bases lying between them. The CDR3 consists of 14 residues. Germline-derived CDR1 and CDR2 are PRHDT and FYEKMQ (reference sequence). The CDR3 DNA is TGTGCCAGCAACCAACAGGGTAAATCCTACGAGCAGTACTTC. It yields the protein CASNQQGKSYEQYF.

This clonotype was seen a handful of times. The rearrangement joins TRBV9 to TRBJ1-3; D is possibly TRBD1 (6 bases). The CDR3 sequence is 15 residues long. From germline, CDR1 is SGDLS and CDR2 YYNGEE. V lost 3 bases, J lost 0 bases, and 10 bases lay in between. In DNA, the CDR3 is TGTGCCAGCAGCGCGCGGGACACCTCTGGAAACACCATATATTTT. Protein sequence: CASSARDTSGNTIYF.

This clonotype occurred many times. The rearrangement links TRBV6-1 to TRBJ1-1; D perhaps matches TRBD1 (5 bases). The length of the CDR3 is 14 residues. From germline, CDR1 is MNHNS and CDR2 SASEGT. With 6 bases removed from V and 7 bases from J, the gap between germline ends came to 18 bases. CDR3 amino acids: CASRGGKQKIEAFF. In DNA form, the CDR3 reads TGTGCCAGCAGGGGGGGGAAACAAAAGATTGAAGCTTTCTTT.

This clonotype was observed many times. The rearrangement joins TRBV2 to TRBJ1-5; D possibly corresponds to TRBD1 (6 bases). The CDR3 totals 16 residues. The germline V gene encodes CDR1 SNHLY and CDR2 FYNNEI. Trimming cost V 6 bases and J 3 bases, with 18 bases left between them. The CDR3 here is CASRETGTRINQPQHF. CDR3 DNA sequence: TGTGCCAGCAGGGAAACCGGGACAAGAATCAATCAGCCCCAGCATTTT. Using reference TRBV2 and TRBJ1-5 for the parts outside the CDR3, the full variable domain is EPEVTQTPSHQVTQMGQEVILRCVPISNHLYFYWYRQILGQKVEFLVSFYNNEISEKSEIFDDQFSVERPDGSNFTLKIRSTKLEDSAMYFCASRETGTRINQPQHFGDGTRLSIL.

This clonotype has a count of ten or more. The rearrangement links TRBV28 to TRBJ2-7; 7 bases line up with TRBD2. Germline V CDR1 and CDR2: MDHEN, SYDVKM. CDR3 size: 17 residues. Unmatched junction bases numbered 15, after V lost 1 base and J lost 6 bases. The CDR3 is CASSLSASPGRVGEQYF. As DNA, the CDR3 is TGTGCCAGCAGTTTATCAGCCTCGCCAGGGAGGGTCGGCGAGCAGTACTTC.

This clonotype was found many times. V gene TRBV20-1 combines with J gene TRBJ2-5; 16 bases agree with TRBD2. Germline-derived CDR1 and CDR2 are DFQATT and SNEGSKA (reference sequence). This CDR3 contains 17 residues. V lost 1 base and J lost 5; bases outside the gene matches: 7. The CDR3 is CSARALGTSGGGETQYF. CDR3 sequence (DNA): TGCAGTGCTAGAGCTTTAGGGACTAGCGGGGGGGGGGAGACCCAGTACTTC.

This clonotype was observed many times. This sequence joins TRBV20-1 and TRBJ2-3, with 9 bases that match TRBD2. The CDR3 length is 16 residues. V was clipped by 1 base and J by 2 bases; unmatched bases: 7. Per the germline V gene, CDR1 is DFQATT and CDR2 is SNEGSKA (reference sequence). CDR3 loop: CSARVIAGGTTDTQYF. Written as DNA, the CDR3 is TGCAGTGCTAGAGTCATTGCGGGGGGGACCACAGATACGCAGTATTTT.

This clonotype was seen repeatedly, ten times or more. This chain joins TRBV20-1 and TRBJ2-7; D possibly corresponds to TRBD2 (7 bases). The CDR3 totals 15 residues. The germline gives CDR1 DFQATT, CDR2 SNEGSKA (reference sequence). Deletions cut 2 bases from V and 1 base from J, with 15 bases between. The CDR3 is CSARRGTGGSYEQYF. The CDR3 bases are TGCAGTGCTAGAAGGGGGACGGGGGGATCCTACGAGCAGTACTTC.

To note about this clonotype: The junction and the germline gene differ at one end; a read error may be behind it. This chain connects TRBV6-1 to TRBJ2-3, with 10 bases matching TRBD2. The CDR3 is 14 amino acids. Germline V gene sequence: CDR1 MNHNS, CDR2 SASEGT. The CDR3: CTSSGGVSTDTQYF. CDR3 nucleotide sequence: TGTACCAGCAGCGGGGGGGTCAGCACAGATACGCAGTATTTT.

This clonotype showed up many times. The chain recombines TRBV20-1 with TRBJ2-3, with a possible D match to TRBD2 (6 bases). The CDR3 consists of 15 residues. The V end lost 6 bases, the J end lost 7 bases, and 23 bases lay between the germline ends. The germline gives CDR1 DFQATT, CDR2 SNEGSKA (reference sequence). The CDR3 coding sequence is TGCAGTGCCAAGGGAGTCTCGGGGGTCCTCTATACGCAGTATTTT. Encoded protein: CSAKGVSGVLYTQYF.

The chain employs TRBV28 and TRBJ1-2, with D maybe TRBD1 (5 bases). The CDR3 is made up of 15 amino acids. V lost 3 bases, J lost 3 bases, and 14 bases lay in between. In germline, CDR1 is MDHEN, CDR2 SYDVKM. The CDR3 DNA is TGTGCCAGCAGTTTTATTCGTTCGGGACACTATGGCTACACCTTC. Its protein product is CASSFIRSGHYGYTF.

This clonotype has ten or more counts. This chain links TRBV28 with TRBJ2-7; D gene unclear. Trimming stripped 6 bases from V and 4 bases from J, with 19 bases between. Germline CDR1 reads MDHEN; CDR2 reads SYDVKM. This CDR3 comprises 15 residues. The CDR3 DNA is TGTGCCAGCAGCCCAATGGGGATAGACGGGTACGAGCAGTACTTC. Its protein product is CASSPMGIDGYEQYF.

The chain employs TRBV12-3 or TRBV12-4 and TRBJ1-1; 8 bases align to TRBD1. The CDR3 runs to 13 residues. V lost 3 bases, J lost 6 bases, and 3 bases stayed unmatched. For the CDR3, the DNA is TGTGCCAGCAGTTTCCCACAGGGGGCTGAAGCTTTCTTT. It codes for CASSFPQGAEAFF.

This clonotype has a count of ten or more. The genes are TRBV18 and TRBJ1-2; 8 bases agree with TRBD1. This CDR3 contains 13 residues. The germline CDR1 and CDR2 sequences are KGHSH and LQKENI. The J segment lost 5 bases and the V segment lost 5 bases, leaving 4 bases of the junction unmatched. This CDR3 is CASSDRGEYGYTF. CDR3 nucleotides: TGTGCCAGCTCAGACAGGGGAGAATATGGCTACACCTTC. Filled out from reference TRBV18 and TRBJ1-2, the complete variable domain reads NAGVMQNPRHLVRRRGQEARLRCSPMKGHSHVYWYRQLPEEGLKFMVYLQKENIIDESGMPKERFSAEFPKEGPSILRIQQVVRGDSAAYFCASSDRGEYGYTFGSGTRLTVV.

The chain joins TRBV28 to TRBJ1-6, with D perhaps TRBD1 (6 bases). Trimming cost V 3 bases and J 6 bases, with 15 bases left between them. The CDR3 is made up of 16 amino acids. Germline V gene data show CDR1 as MDHEN and CDR2 as SYDVKM. The CDR3 region has the DNA TGTGCCAGCAGTTTTGGGTTCACAGGGCTTAATTCACCCCTCCACTTT. As protein: CASSFGFTGLNSPLHF.

The rearrangement joins TRBV2 to TRBJ2-2, with D perhaps TRBD1 (9 bases). V shed 7 bases and J shed 4 bases, with 19 bases lying between them. The CDR3 runs 16 residues. CDR1 and CDR2 (germline): SNHLY, FYNNEI. The CDR3 spells CASMGQGREGTGELFF. The CDR3 nucleotides are TGTGCCAGCATGGGACAGGGACGGGAGGGCACCGGGGAGCTGTTTTTT.

The table lists this clonotype with a count of one. This chain connects TRBV6-2 or TRBV6-3 to TRBJ1-4, with a tentative D call TRBD1 (6 bases). Between the trimmed V and J ends, which lost 5 bases and 8 bases, there was a span of 12 bases. The germline CDR1 and CDR2 sequences are MNHEY and SVGEGT. There are 13 residues in the CDR3. The CDR3 sequence: CASSDPGQEKLFF. The CDR3 DNA reads as TGTGCCAGCAGTGACCCCGGACAGGAAAAACTGTTTTTT.

As concerns this clonotype: Just one base apart from a much larger clone, this may be a read error. The conserved final phenylalanine or tryptophan is absent from the CDR3, which likely points to a read error. The rearrangement joins TRBV18 to TRBJ2-1; D remains ambiguous. The CDR3 runs 15 residues. Per the germline V gene, CDR1 is KGHSH and CDR2 is LQKENI. Trimming removed 0 bases from V and 5 bases from J, with 11 bases in between. The CDR3 nucleotides read TGTGCCAGCTCACCACCGGCTCCTAGAGACAATGAGCAGTTCCTC. It translates to CASSPPAPRDNEQFL.

This clonotype has just a few counts. The genes are TRBV19 and TRBJ2-3; possible D gene TRBD1, 5 bases. CDR1 is LNHDA and CDR2 is SQIVND in the germline V gene (reference sequence). The CDR3 covers 14 residues. V gave up 0 bases and J gave up 4 bases, with 8 bases separating them. CDR3 sequence reads: CASSIDPGSDTQYF. In nucleotides, the CDR3 is TGTGCCAGTAGTATAGATCCAGGGTCAGATACGCAGTATTTT.

This clonotype was seen a few times. The chain uses TRBV20-1 and TRBJ2-7, with TRBD1 identical over 8 bases. The CDR3 length is 13 residues. V lost 6 bases, J lost 5 bases, and 9 bases stayed unmatched. Germline loops: CDR1 DFQATT, CDR2 SNEGSKA (reference sequence). DNA for the CDR3: TGCAGTGCCAAGAGACAGGGGATCGACGAGCAGTACTTC. This encodes CSAKRQGIDEQYF.

In its sample, this clonotype was seen many times. The chain employs TRBV6-5 and TRBJ2-5; unclear D gene. V gave up 6 bases and J gave up 2 bases, with 7 bases separating them. The CDR3 consists of 12 residues. Germline assignment: CDR1 MNHEY and CDR2 SVGAGI. The CDR3 is CASSYPQETQYF. For the CDR3, the DNA is TGTGCCAGCAGCTATCCTCAAGAGACCCAGTACTTC.

V gene TRBV6-2 or TRBV6-3 combines with J gene TRBJ2-3; 7 nucleotides line up with TRBD2. Looked up from germline, CDR1 is MNHEY and CDR2 is SVGEGT. This CDR3 is 13 amino acids long. The trim removed 7 bases at V and 3 bases at J, leaving 4 bases unmatched. CDR3 sequence reads: CASTGLVTDTQYF. As DNA, the CDR3 is TGTGCCAGCACAGGACTAGTAACAGATACGCAGTATTTT.